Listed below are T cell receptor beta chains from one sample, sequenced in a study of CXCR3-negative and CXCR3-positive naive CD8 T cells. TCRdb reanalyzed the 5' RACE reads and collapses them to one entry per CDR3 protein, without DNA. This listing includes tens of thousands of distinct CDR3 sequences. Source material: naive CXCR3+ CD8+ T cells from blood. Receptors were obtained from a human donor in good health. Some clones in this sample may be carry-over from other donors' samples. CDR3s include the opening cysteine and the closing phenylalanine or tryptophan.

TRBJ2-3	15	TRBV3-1	CASSQETGIWYTQYF
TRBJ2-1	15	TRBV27	CASRITGQGISEQFF
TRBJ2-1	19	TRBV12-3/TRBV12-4	CASSSSSGRGRATYNEQFF
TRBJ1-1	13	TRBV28	CASSLGAKTEAFF
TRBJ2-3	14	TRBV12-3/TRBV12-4	CASRPDSTADTQYF
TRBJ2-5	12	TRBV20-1	CSARAGRSAQYF
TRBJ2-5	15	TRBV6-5	CASSYSAGEDETQYF
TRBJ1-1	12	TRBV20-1	CSASNMGTEAFF
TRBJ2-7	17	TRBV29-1	CSVEDRRTSASSYEQYF
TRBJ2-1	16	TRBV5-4	CASSTSGLAGMDEQFF
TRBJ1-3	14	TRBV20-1	CSARESSSGNTIYF
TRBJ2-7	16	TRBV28	CASSFPGQGTDYEQYF
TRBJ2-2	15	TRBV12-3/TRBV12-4	CASMPWAGNTGELFF
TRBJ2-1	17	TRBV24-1	CATSDPPGTGGSYEQFF
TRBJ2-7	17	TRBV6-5	CASSLEGWRGSYYEQYF
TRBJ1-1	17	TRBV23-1	CASRKRPRRLENTEAFF